These 32 T cell receptor beta chains were sequenced from one sample in a study. A single record per CDR3 protein comes from TCRdb applying MiXCR to the RT-PCR reads. The sample gives almost 700,000 distinct CDR3 sequences, 14% of which show up once; roughly 3.9% is in the top ten. The material sequenced was memory CD4+ T cells from blood. Receptor source: a female donor in good health, serving as a healthy control.

This chain connects TRBV9 to TRBJ1-2, with D tentatively TRBD1 (6 bases). Trimming took 1 base from V and 6 from J, leaving 13 bases between them. Per the germline V gene, CDR1 is SGDLS and CDR2 is YYNGEE. The CDR3 has 14 residues. CDR3 coding DNA: TGTGCCAGCAGCGTAAGTGGGCAGGGGCATGGCTACACCTTC. Its translation: CASSVSGQGHGYTF.

Only a few counts were recorded for this clonotype. The chain links TRBV3-1 to TRBJ1-2; D call uncertain. The ends were cut back, 4 bases at V and 3 bases at J, with 15 bases in the middle. CDR1 and CDR2 (germline): LGHDT, YNNKEL (reference sequence). The CDR3 consists of 15 residues. The CDR3 bases are TGTGCCAGCAGCCCAAGCACTGATGAGGACTATGGCTACACCTTC. It specifies CASSPSTDEDYGYTF.

CDR3 coding DNA: TGCGCCAGCAGCTTGGAAGGCGGGAGTGCAGATACGCAGTATTTT. Protein product: CASSLEGGSADTQYF. V usage is TRBV5-1 and J usage is TRBJ2-3; 7 bases agree with TRBD2. The CDR3 sequence is 15 residues long. V trimming: 0 bases; J trimming: 4 bases; junction bases outside the gene matches: 5. Germline CDR1 is SGHRS and CDR2 is YFSETQ.

The gene calls are TRBV20-1 and TRBJ2-7; 13 bases line up with TRBD2. Germline V gene lookup returns CDR1 DFQATT and CDR2 SNEGSKA (reference sequence). After removal of 0 bases from V and 4 bases from J, the junction contained 6 bases not matched to a gene. The CDR3 spans 16 residues. CDR3: CSARDQGLAGIYEQYF. The DNA for the CDR3 is TGCAGTGCTAGAGATCAGGGACTAGCGGGGATATACGAGCAGTACTTC.

This clonotype was seen at least ten times. This rearrangement joins TRBV5-1 to TRBJ2-3; TRBD2 is a possible D gene (6 bases). Germline loops: CDR1 SGHRS, CDR2 YFSETQ. The CDR3 is 15 amino acids. The V and J ends lost 5 bases and 2 bases respectively, with 15 bases between them. CDR3 sequence (DNA): TGCGCCAGCAGTTCGGGCGGGACGGTCACAGATACGCAGTATTTT. This gives the protein CASSSGGTVTDTQYF.

This rearrangement joins TRBV3-1 to TRBJ1-5; 9 nucleotides match TRBD1. CDR1 is LGHDT and CDR2 is YNNKEL in the germline V gene (reference sequence). CDR3 length: 12 amino acids. The junction had 7 bases not matched to a gene; V was cut back by 4 bases and J by 15 bases. The CDR3 DNA reads TGTGCCAGCAGCCTAGGACAGGGGCCTATGCATTTT. Amino acids: CASSLGQGPMHF.

This clonotype was seen many times. The rearrangement joins TRBV20-1 to TRBJ2-1, with D perhaps TRBD2 (5 bases). Between the trimmed V and J ends, which lost 1 base and 4 bases, there was a span of 11 bases. The CDR3 extends over 14 amino acids. Germline values: CDR1 DFQATT, CDR2 SNEGSKA (reference sequence). CDR3 in amino acids: CSARGSGPYNEQFF. The CDR3 nucleotides read TGCAGTGCTAGAGGGAGCGGCCCTTACAATGAGCAGTTCTTC.

This clonotype appeared a few times. The chain has TRBV11-3 and TRBJ1-1; D is possibly TRBD1 (5 bases). The CDR3 length is 15 residues. Germline CDR1 and CDR2: SGHNT and YENEEA. V lost 0 bases to trimming and J lost 5 bases, with 13 bases between them. Written as DNA, the CDR3 is TGTGCCAGCAGCTTAGATGCTTTTCGGGGGACTGAAGCTTTCTTT. It yields the protein CASSLDAFRGTEAFF.

This clonotype was counted many times. CDR3 DNA sequence: TGTGCCAGCAGCCGACAGGGAGGTGGCTACACCTTC. Its translation: CASSRQGGGYTF. J is TRBJ1-2 and V is TRBV7-9; 7 nucleotides agree with TRBD1. The length of the CDR3 is 12 residues. Germline CDR1 SEHNR, CDR2 FQNEAQ (reference sequence). The trim removed 5 bases at V and 7 bases at J, leaving 4 bases unmatched.

This clonotype has only a few counts. The chain is built from TRBV5-1 and TRBJ2-2, with 10 bases that match TRBD1. Germline V gene data show CDR1 as SGHRS and CDR2 as YFSETQ. V was clipped by 2 bases and J by 5 bases; unmatched bases: 3. This CDR3 has 15 residues. CDR3 DNA sequence: TGCGCCAGCAGCTTCCAGGGACAGGGGACCGGGGAGCTGTTTTTT. Its protein product is CASSFQGQGTGELFF.

There are many counts of this clonotype. J is TRBJ1-1 and V is TRBV5-6, with D unresolved. The CDR3 consists of 13 residues. V lost 4 bases to trimming and J lost 6 bases, with 13 bases between them. The V gene's germline CDR1 is SGHDT and CDR2 YYEEEE. CDR3 nucleotide sequence: TGTGCCAGCAGCCTCAGAGGTAGCCCTGAAGCTTTCTTT. Translating gives CASSLRGSPEAFF.

J is TRBJ1-2 and V is TRBV20-1; 9 nucleotides line up with TRBD1. The V gene's germline CDR1 is DFQATT and CDR2 SNEGSKA (reference sequence). CDR3 length: 14 amino acids. Losses at the gene ends were 2 bases for V and 7 bases for J; bases not matched to a gene: 8. In DNA form, the CDR3 reads TGCAGTGCTAGATCCGCCGGGACAGGGACTGGCTACACCTTC. Amino acid sequence: CSARSAGTGTGYTF.

This clonotype was seen at least ten times. The V and J genes are TRBV7-9 and TRBJ1-1; TRBD1 is a possible D gene (6 bases). Germline assignment: CDR1 SEHNR and CDR2 FQNEAQ (reference sequence). V shed 3 bases and J shed 5 bases, with 10 bases lying between them. The CDR3 length is 13 residues. CDR3 in amino acids: CASSFGGPTEAFF. The CDR3 DNA is TGTGCCAGCAGCTTTGGGGGGCCTACTGAAGCTTTCTTT.

A few counts support this clonotype. This rearrangement joins TRBV12-3 or TRBV12-4 to TRBJ2-5, with 7 bases lining up with TRBD1. The CDR3 contains 14 residues. V lost 6 bases, J lost 2 bases, and 6 bases stayed unmatched. CDR3 nucleotides: TGTGCCAGCAGGGCCGGGACAGTTCAAGAGACCCAGTACTTC. Its protein is CASRAGTVQETQYF.

V is TRBV10-3 and J is TRBJ1-4; D uncertain. The CDR3 consists of 13 residues. Trimming removed 4 bases from V and 5 bases from J, with 8 bases in between. CDR1 is ENHRY and CDR2 is SYGVKD in the germline V gene. CDR3 DNA: TGTGCCATCAGTGTTGGAGAAAATGAAAAACTGTTTTTT. It translates to CAISVGENEKLFF.

The chain recombines TRBV10-3 with TRBJ1-1; a possible D gene is TRBD1 (6 bases). Trimming removed 4 bases from V and 6 bases from J, with 18 bases in between. This CDR3 is 15 amino acids long. Germline CDR1 is ENHRY and CDR2 is SYGVKD. The CDR3: CAISGGGLEHAEAFF. In nucleotides, the CDR3 is TGTGCCATCAGTGGGGGGGGGCTGGAACACGCTGAAGCTTTCTTT.

This clonotype was counted ten times or more. This sequence joins TRBV20-1 and TRBJ2-1, with 8 bases identical to TRBD2. The germline CDR1 and CDR2 sequences are DFQATT and SNEGSKA (reference sequence). Trimming cost V 1 base and J 7 bases; bases outside gene matches: 6. This CDR3 contains 14 residues. CDR3 nucleotides: TGCAGTGCTAGAGCCGGACTAGCAGGGAATGAGCAGTTCTTC. Translated, it gives CSARAGLAGNEQFF.

In its sample, this clonotype was seen a few times. This chain uses TRBV4-2 with TRBJ2-1; 8 bases fit TRBD2. The V gene's germline CDR1 is LGHNA and CDR2 YNFKEQ. J gave up 0 bases and V 4 bases, and 8 bases lay outside the gene matches. The CDR3 is made up of 17 amino acids. The CDR3 coding sequence is TGTGCCAGCAGCCCGCCCCGGGGGGGGTTCTCCTACAATGAGCAGTTCTTC. Its protein is CASSPPRGGFSYNEQFF.

The chain combines TRBV6-6 with TRBJ2-1; a weak D match, TRBD2 (6 bases). With 11 bases removed from V and 4 bases from J, the gap between germline ends came to 18 bases. CDR1 is MNHNY and CDR2 is SVGAGI in the germline V gene (reference sequence). The CDR3 loop spans 14 amino acids. CDR3 coding DNA: TGTGCCGGCACCGGACTACCAGCTTACAATGAGCAGTTCTTC. As protein: CAGTGLPAYNEQFF.

Regarding this clonotype: A clone one base away is much larger, so this may be a read error. This chain joins TRBV29-1 and TRBJ1-2; D not resolved. Germline V gene data show CDR1 as SQVTM and CDR2 as ANQGSEA. This CDR3 contains 11 residues. CDR3 bases: TGCAGCGTTAAAGAGAGCTATGGCTACACCTTC. Translating it yields CSVKESYGYTF.

There are a few counts of this clonotype. The gene calls are TRBV7-7 and TRBJ2-1, with 9 bases identical to TRBD1. The germline gives CDR1 SSHAT, CDR2 FNYEAQ (reference sequence). This CDR3 is built from 15 residues. Losses at the gene ends were 5 bases for V and 5 bases for J; bases not matched to a gene: 7. CDR3 sequence reads: CASSPGQGSHNEQFF. The CDR3 bases are TGTGCCAGCAGCCCCGGACAGGGGTCCCACAATGAGCAGTTCTTC.

The V call is TRBV29-1, the J call TRBJ1-1; 7 bases match TRBD1. Per germline, CDR1 SQVTM and CDR2 ANQGSEA. Trimming cost V 7 bases and J 0 bases; bases outside gene matches: 11. There are 15 residues in the CDR3. CDR3: CSGDSDSTMNTEAFF. The DNA for the CDR3 is TGCAGCGGGGACAGCGATTCTACCATGAACACTGAAGCTTTCTTT.

The sample holds a few counts of this clonotype. The chain combines TRBV28 with TRBJ2-2, with TRBD2 as a possible D gene (6 bases). Per germline, CDR1 MDHEN and CDR2 SYDVKM. Trimming cost V 7 bases and J 5 bases, with 14 bases left between them. The CDR3 spans 14 residues. The CDR3 reads CASMEAGRTGELFF. Here the CDR3 DNA reads TGTGCCAGCATGGAGGCGGGACGAACCGGGGAGCTGTTTTTT.

This clonotype was counted between two and nine times. J is TRBJ2-7 and V is TRBV7-2; D ambiguous. The germline V gene encodes CDR1 SGHTA and CDR2 FQGNSA. There are 12 residues in the CDR3. Trimming stripped 2 bases from V and 3 bases from J, with 5 bases between. The CDR3 spells CASSLRHYEQYF. The DNA of the CDR3 is TGTGCCAGCAGCTTAAGGCACTACGAGCAGTACTTC.

This clonotype has a handful of counts. The gene calls are TRBV6-5 and TRBJ1-6; D is perhaps TRBD1 (6 bases). Germline lookup yields CDR1 MNHEY and CDR2 SVGAGI. The CDR3 sequence is 15 residues long. V was clipped by 6 bases and J by 7 bases, with 16 bases between them. The CDR3 DNA reads as TGTGCCAGCAGCATCAACAGGGTGGACAATTCACCCCTCCACTTT. This translates into CASSINRVDNSPLHF.

The table lists this clonotype with many counts. This chain uses TRBV6-2 or TRBV6-3 with TRBJ2-7; 8 nucleotides align to TRBD1. The V and J ends lost 7 bases and 1 base, in that order; junction bases with no gene match: 3. Germline V CDR1 and CDR2: MNHEY, SVGEGT. This CDR3 has 13 amino acids. CDR3 DNA sequence: TGTGCCAGCAATCGGGACAGGTCCTACGAGCAGTACTTC. It yields the protein CASNRDRSYEQYF.

This clonotype was counted ten times or more. The chain links TRBV12-3 or TRBV12-4 to TRBJ2-1, with a tentative D call TRBD1 (5 bases). This CDR3 has 16 amino acids. Trimming removed 7 bases at V and 1 base at J, with 17 bases between. The CDR3 DNA sequence: TGTGCCAGCACAATCGTTCCAGGGCAGTCCTACAATGAGCAGTTCTTC. This encodes CASTIVPGQSYNEQFF.

The chain employs TRBV27 and TRBJ1-2; no reliable D call. This CDR3 has 13 residues. Germline CDR1 and CDR2: MNHEY and SMNVEV (reference sequence). Trimming removed 4 bases at V and 7 bases at J, with 13 bases between. The CDR3 loop reads CASSSSDAGGYTF. CDR3 nucleotides: TGTGCCAGCAGTTCCTCCGACGCGGGTGGCTACACCTTC.

This clonotype has at least ten counts. This chain connects TRBV6-2 or TRBV6-3 to TRBJ2-3, with D maybe TRBD2 (6 bases). Trimming left V 7 bases short and J 2 bases short, with 16 bases between. The CDR3 extends over 15 amino acids. Germline V gene lookup returns CDR1 MNHEY and CDR2 SVGEGT. This chain's CDR3 is CASTVSGVFTDTQYF. CDR3 in DNA: TGTGCCAGCACCGTCTCGGGGGTTTTCACAGATACGCAGTATTTT.

This sequence joins TRBV9 and TRBJ2-1; a possible D gene is TRBD2 (6 bases). The CDR3 extends over 14 amino acids. V shed 2 bases and J shed 9 bases, with 15 bases lying between them. Per the germline V gene, CDR1 is SGDLS and CDR2 is YYNGEE. The DNA for the CDR3 is TGTGCCAGCAGCGTTTCGACTAGTGGGGTTGAGCAGTTCTTC. Protein: CASSVSTSGVEQFF.

This clonotype was observed at least ten times. The J gene is TRBJ1-2, the V gene TRBV6-2 or TRBV6-3; D is perhaps TRBD1 (5 bases). The CDR3 contains 12 residues. Germline CDR1 MNHEY, CDR2 SVGEGT. Deletions cut 2 bases from V and 8 bases from J, with 9 bases between. The CDR3 spells CASSYQGGGYTF. CDR3 DNA sequence: TGTGCCAGCAGTTACCAGGGTGGCGGCTACACCTTC.

The rearrangement uses TRBV11-2 and TRBJ2-7; 7 nucleotides align to TRBD2. Trimming took 1 base from V and 3 from J; bases not matched to a gene: 9. This CDR3 has 16 amino acids. Per germline, CDR1 SGHAT and CDR2 FQNNGV. CDR3 nucleotides: TGTGCCAGCAGCTTAGGTTCTGCGGGAGCGGTCTACGAGCAGTACTTC. It yields the protein CASSLGSAGAVYEQYF.